The 25 T cell receptor beta chains below all came from one sample that was sequenced in a study of cytomegalovirus exposure and HLA in healthy donors. Some clones are missing from TCRdb's copy, which holds only in-frame ones; the method was immunoSEQ multiplex PCR. This repertoire shows more than 120,000 clones, roughly 87% found once; its top ten account for roughly 4.5%. The sample was PBMCs. The receptor source for this set is a young man in good health and CMV-seropositive.

The genes are TRBV7-9 and TRBJ1-1, with TRBD1 matching over 8 bases. Germline-derived CDR1 and CDR2 are SEHNR and FQNEAQ (reference sequence). The CDR3 is made up of 13 amino acids. Losses at the gene ends were 7 bases for V and 5 bases for J; bases not matched to a gene: 6. The CDR3 is CASTQGASTEAFF. CDR3 sequence (DNA): TGTGCCAGCACCCAGGGGGCGTCAACTGAAGCTTTCTTT.

The V gene is TRBV30, the J gene TRBJ2-3, with 10 bases aligning to TRBD2. Germline V gene lookup returns CDR1 GTSNPN and CDR2 SVGIG (reference sequence). This CDR3 is built from 15 residues. Trimming took 4 bases from V and 6 from J; bases not matched to a gene: 10. CDR3 DNA sequence: TGTGCCTGGAATTACGGACTAGCGGAGGCTGATACGCAGTATTTT. It yields the protein CAWNYGLAEADTQYF.

The chain couples TRBV6-1 to TRBJ2-3, with D possibly being TRBD1 (5 bases). Trimming left V 6 bases short and J 1 base short, with 8 bases between. Germline V lookup: CDR1 MNHNS, CDR2 SASEGT. The CDR3 contains 13 residues. DNA for the CDR3: TGTGCCAGCAGCCAGGGCCGCACAGATACGCAGTATTTT. Translated, it gives CASSQGRTDTQYF.

Written as DNA, the CDR3 is TGCGCCAGCAGCTTAAGCGGGGCCTACGAGCAGTACTTC. This gives the protein CASSLSGAYEQYF. This chain joins TRBV5-1 and TRBJ2-7, with TRBD2 identical over 7 bases. CDR1 and CDR2 from the germline V gene are SGHRS and YFSETQ. The CDR3 consists of 13 residues. V lost 2 bases to trimming and J lost 2 bases; unmatched junction nucleotides: 1.

V gene TRBV15 combines with J gene TRBJ1-2; 12 nucleotides line up with TRBD1. The V gene end was trimmed by 1 base and the J gene end by 7 bases; junction bases not matched to a gene: 7. Germline assignment: CDR1 LNHNV and CDR2 YYDKDF (reference sequence). The CDR3 covers 16 residues. CDR3 region: CATSRAAGQGAFGYTF. CDR3 DNA sequence: TGTGCCACCAGCAGAGCCGCGGGACAGGGGGCGTTTGGCTACACCTTC.

This clone was counted once. The V and J genes are TRBV27 and TRBJ1-5, with unresolved D. The CDR3 loop spans 13 amino acids. Trimming removed 1 base at V and 5 bases at J, with 6 bases between. CDR1 is MNHEY and CDR2 is SMNVEV in the germline V gene (reference sequence). For the CDR3, the DNA is TGTGCCAGCAGTTTATGGCCAGATCAGCCCCAGCATTTT. As protein: CASSLWPDQPQHF.

The rearrangement uses TRBV19 and TRBJ1-2, with TRBD1 matching 7 bases. This CDR3 is built from 15 residues. The junction had 10 bases not matched to a gene; V was cut back by 5 bases and J by 4 bases. In germline, CDR1 is LNHDA, CDR2 SQIVND (reference sequence). The CDR3 is CASSPGQAWSYGYTF. For the CDR3, the DNA is TGTGCCAGTAGTCCCGGACAGGCTTGGAGCTATGGCTACACCTTC.

The gene calls are TRBV28 and TRBJ2-5; TRBD1 might be the D (5 bases). Trimming shortened V by 5 bases and J by 1 base, and 17 bases separated the two germline ends. The CDR3 extends over 16 amino acids. Per germline, CDR1 MDHEN and CDR2 SYDVKM. Written as DNA, the CDR3 is TGTGCCAGCAGTCTTAGTATCCAGGGCGGCCAAGAGACCCAGTACTTC. This gives the protein CASSLSIQGGQETQYF.

The chain links TRBV6-5 to TRBJ2-3, with D unclear. Trimming took 8 bases from V and 1 from J, leaving 4 bases between them. This CDR3 has 11 amino acids. CDR1 is MNHEY, CDR2 SVGAGI, per germline. CDR3 region: CASRGTDTQYF. The DNA for the CDR3 is TGTGCCAGCCGTGGCACAGATACGCAGTATTTT.

This chain joins TRBV7-3 and TRBJ2-1; possible D gene TRBD2, 7 bases. V lost 3 bases, J lost 9 bases, and 24 bases lay in between. CDR3 length equals 17 residues. Germline V CDR1 and CDR2: SGHTA, FQGTGA. CDR3 in amino acids: CASSFGGLPTMEGEQFF. As DNA, the CDR3 is TGTGCCAGCAGCTTCGGGGGGCTTCCCACAATGGAGGGTGAGCAGTTCTTC.

The J gene is TRBJ2-7, the V gene TRBV11-2, with TRBD2 identical over 8 bases. The ends lost 2 bases at V and 6 bases at J; junction bases unmatched: 3. Germline values: CDR1 SGHAT, CDR2 FQNNGV. The CDR3 sequence is 13 residues long. Here the CDR3 reads CASSLYREGEQYF. The CDR3 DNA reads as TGTGCCAGCAGCTTATACCGGGAGGGCGAGCAGTACTTC.

The count of this clone is one. The CDR3: CASRRVFTYEQYF. The CDR3 DNA is TGTGCCAGCAGGAGAGTTTTCACCTACGAGCAGTACTTC. The rearrangement links TRBV28 to TRBJ2-7; no clear D gene. This CDR3 is built from 13 residues. Trimming pared 6 bases from V and 2 bases from J, leaving 11 bases between. CDR1 and CDR2 from the germline V gene are MDHEN and SYDVKM.

The chain couples TRBV6-5 to TRBJ2-7, with 7 bases matching TRBD1. The CDR3 has 16 residues. Germline trimming cut 4 bases from V and 1 base from J; bases unmatched to any gene: 10. Per the germline V gene, CDR1 is MNHEY and CDR2 is SVGAGI. DNA for the CDR3: TGTGCCAGCAGTTCGCAGGGGAGACAGGGTTCCTACGAGCAGTACTTC. This gives the protein CASSSQGRQGSYEQYF.

The J gene is TRBJ2-4, the V gene TRBV29-1; D ambiguous. This CDR3 is 13 amino acids long. The V end was cut by 2 bases, the J end by 8 bases, with 13 bases between. Per germline, CDR1 SQVTM and CDR2 ANQGSEA. CDR3 DNA sequence: TGCAGCGTTGAATCGGCTAGTACGCACATTCAGTACTTC. Amino acids: CSVESASTHIQYF.

In its sample, this clone was seen a few times. This CDR3 is CASSQHRGNYGYTF. The CDR3 bases are TGCGCCAGCAGCCAACACAGGGGGAACTATGGCTACACCTTC. The V gene is TRBV4-1, the J gene TRBJ1-2; TRBD1 agrees at 8 bases. Unmatched junction bases numbered 1, after V lost 2 bases and J lost 2 bases. The germline V gene has CDR1 MGHRA and CDR2 YSYEKL. The CDR3 is made up of 14 amino acids.

The V call is TRBV9, the J call TRBJ2-1; no definite D call. V lost 2 bases and J 3 bases, leaving 21 bases between the germline ends. Germline assignment: CDR1 SGDLS and CDR2 YYNGEE. The CDR3 covers 18 residues. The CDR3 DNA reads as TGTGCCAGCAGCGTGACTTTTCGGATGGAGCGCATCTACAATGAGCAGTTCTTC. Its translation is CASSVTFRMERIYNEQFF.

The rearrangement uses TRBV7-9 and TRBJ2-5, with TRBD2 identical over 11 bases. The ends lost 8 bases at V and 2 bases at J; junction bases unmatched: 7. The CDR3 contains 15 residues. CDR1 is SEHNR, CDR2 FQNEAQ, per germline (reference sequence). The CDR3 DNA follows: TGTGCCAGCGGGTGGACTAGCGGGTTTCAAGAGACCCAGTACTTC. As protein: CASGWTSGFQETQYF.

The rearrangement joins TRBV2 to TRBJ2-1; 11 nucleotides line up with TRBD2. The CDR3 consists of 15 residues. Looked up from germline, CDR1 is SNHLY and CDR2 is FYNNEI. With V trimmed by 7 bases and J by 0 bases, 2 bases remained unmatched. CDR3 bases: TGTGCCAGCAACCTAGCGGGGGGCTCCTACAATGAGCAGTTCTTC. Its protein is CASNLAGGSYNEQFF.

The chain employs TRBV6-5 and TRBJ2-7; TRBD2 matches 7 bases. Germline V gene data show CDR1 as MNHEY and CDR2 as SVGAGI. J lost 2 bases, V lost 2 bases, and 6 bases had no gene match. The CDR3 spans 15 residues. In DNA form, the CDR3 reads TGTGCCAGCAGTTACGCGGGGGACTTCGCCTACGAGCAGTACTTC. It specifies CASSYAGDFAYEQYF.

The V call is TRBV5-1, the J call TRBJ1-1; 7 positions match TRBD1. Germline CDR1 SGHRS, CDR2 YFSETQ. Unmatched junction bases numbered 7, after V lost 1 base and J lost 7 bases. The CDR3 is 14 amino acids. The CDR3 DNA follows: TGCGCCAGCAGCTTGCAGGGGGAGTCAAGTGAAGCTTTCTTT. Translated, it gives CASSLQGESSEAFF.

This clone appeared a single time. The rearrangement joins TRBV7-3 to TRBJ2-5; TRBD1 aligns across 8 bases. CDR3 length: 15 residues. Germline-derived CDR1 and CDR2 are SGHTA and FQGTGA. V gave up 5 bases and J gave up 5 bases; unmatched junction bases: 10. The CDR3 sequence is CASSRGGQGVETQYF. The CDR3 bases are TGTGCCAGCAGCCGAGGCGGACAGGGTGTCGAGACCCAGTACTTC.

The chain has TRBV15 and TRBJ1-4; 10 bases are shared with TRBD1. V dropped 3 bases and J dropped 5; count of bases not matched to a gene: 3. Germline lookup yields CDR1 LNHNV and CDR2 YYDKDF (reference sequence). The length of the CDR3 is 15 residues. For the CDR3, the DNA is TGTGCCACCAGCAGTCCGGGACAGGGGAATGAAAAACTGTTTTTT. Translating it yields CATSSPGQGNEKLFF.

The chain uses TRBV19 and TRBJ1-2, with 7 bases aligning to TRBD1. V trimming: 6 bases; J trimming: 5 bases; junction bases outside the gene matches: 12. Germline lookup yields CDR1 LNHDA and CDR2 SQIVND (reference sequence). The CDR3 runs 15 residues. In DNA form, the CDR3 reads TGTGCCAGTAGCCTCCGGCGACAGGGAAGTTATGGCTACACCTTC. Its translation is CASSLRRQGSYGYTF. Looking up the rest from reference TRBV19 and TRBJ1-2 gives the full variable domain: DGGITQSPKYLFRKEGQNVTLSCEQNLNHDAMYWYRQDPGQGLRLIYYSQIVNDFQKGDIAEGYSVSREKKESFPLTVTSAQKNPTAFYLCASSLRRQGSYGYTFGSGTRLTVV.

The V and J genes are TRBV4-1 and TRBJ1-3; no definite D call. Germline values: CDR1 MGHRA, CDR2 YSYEKL. The ends were cut back, 0 bases at V and 2 bases at J, with 8 bases in the middle. This CDR3 is 15 amino acids long. CDR3 bases: TGCGCCAGCAGCCAAGATCGAGGGCCTGGAAACACCATATATTTT. It encodes CASSQDRGPGNTIYF.

This clone has only one observation. The gene calls are TRBV5-4 and TRBJ1-2; D perhaps matches TRBD1 (5 bases). CDR3 length equals 14 residues. V lost 4 bases and J lost 3, with 13 bases in between. Per the germline V gene, CDR1 is SGHNT and CDR2 is YYREEE (reference sequence). The chain's CDR3 is CASSGQTEYYGYTF. The DNA for the CDR3 is TGTGCCAGCAGCGGTCAGACAGAATACTATGGCTACACCTTC.